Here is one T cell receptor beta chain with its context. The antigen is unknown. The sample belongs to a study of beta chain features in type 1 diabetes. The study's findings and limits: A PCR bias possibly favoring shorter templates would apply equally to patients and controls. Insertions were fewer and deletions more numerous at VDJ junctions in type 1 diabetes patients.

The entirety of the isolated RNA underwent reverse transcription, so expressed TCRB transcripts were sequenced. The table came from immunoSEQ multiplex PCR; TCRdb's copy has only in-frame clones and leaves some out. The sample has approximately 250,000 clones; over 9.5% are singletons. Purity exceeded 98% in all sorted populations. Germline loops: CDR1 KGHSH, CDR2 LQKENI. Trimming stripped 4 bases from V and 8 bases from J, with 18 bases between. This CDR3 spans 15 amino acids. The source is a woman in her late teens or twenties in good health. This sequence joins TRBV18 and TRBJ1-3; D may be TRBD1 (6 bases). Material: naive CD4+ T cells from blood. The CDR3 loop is CASSLQTGSPDTIYF. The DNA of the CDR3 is TGTGCCAGCTCACTACAGACAGGATCTCCGGACACCATATATTTT.